The sequence of this TCR beta chain was determined in a study of PD-1 blockade in classical Hodgkin lymphoma. For the study at large: Patients in the cohort were put on intravenous nivolumab, 3 mg/kg every 2 weeks.

A word on this clone: Its cognate antigen is unknown.

The protocol was immunoSEQ multiplex PCR, while the TCRdb copy is restricted to in-frame clones and leaves out a portion. Here the sample spans 95,000 to 100,000 clones, more than 85% being singletons. Study observations and caveats: TCR diversity at baseline was reported to be reduced in newly diagnosed patients relative to healthy donors.

Germline lookup yields CDR1 SEHNR and CDR2 FQNEAQ (reference sequence). There are 15 residues in the CDR3. Losses at the gene ends were 1 base for V and 3 bases for J; bases not matched to a gene: 6. Each patient relapsed following autologous stem cell transplantation, and prior brentuximab vedotin exposure differed. This TCR was sampled from a human donor with classical Hodgkin lymphoma. This rearrangement joins TRBV7-9 to TRBJ2-7; 7 bases agree with TRBD1. The sequencing used peripheral blood mononuclear cells (PBMCs), collected before the second cycle of nivolumab. The DNA of the CDR3 is TGTGCCAGCAGCTTAGAATTCGGGACAGTCTACGAGCAGTACTTC. It is translated as CASSLEFGTVYEQYF. Complete variable domain (other parts from reference TRBV7-9 and TRBJ2-7): DTGVSQNPRHKITKRGQNVTFRCDPISEHNRLYWYRQTLGQGPEFLTYFQNEAQLEKSRLLSDRFSAERPKGSFSTLEIQRTEQGDSAMYLCASSLEFGTVYEQYFGPGTRLTVT.